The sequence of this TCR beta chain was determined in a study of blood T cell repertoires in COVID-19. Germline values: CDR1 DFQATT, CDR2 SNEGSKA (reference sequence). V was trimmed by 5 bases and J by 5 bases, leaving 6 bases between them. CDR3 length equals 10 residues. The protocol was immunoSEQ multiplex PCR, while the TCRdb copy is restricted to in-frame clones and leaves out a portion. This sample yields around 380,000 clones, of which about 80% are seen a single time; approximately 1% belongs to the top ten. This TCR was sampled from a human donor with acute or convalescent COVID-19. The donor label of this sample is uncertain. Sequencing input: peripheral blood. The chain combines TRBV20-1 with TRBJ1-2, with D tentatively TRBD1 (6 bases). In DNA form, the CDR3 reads TGCAGTGCTGGACAGTATGGCTACACCTTC. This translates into CSAGQYGYTF.